Here is one T cell receptor beta chain with its context. This sample was taken from a study of blood T cell repertoires in COVID-19. Study details: Specimens from acute and convalescent COVID-19 originated in the United States, Italy and Spain. In each case, the material was cDNA or gDNA derived from T cells, B-cell-depleted T cells, or PBMCs.

Profiled with immunoSEQ multiplex PCR; TCRdb holds only in-frame clones, not every one. This sample has about 250,000 clones; roughly 85% occur once, and the top ten carry approximately 9.6%. Individuals aged roughly 18 to 95 years were recruited from fewer than 25 US areas. The J segment lost 7 bases and the V segment lost 8 bases, leaving 10 bases of the junction unmatched. This CDR3 comprises 14 residues. Looked up from germline, CDR1 is KGHSH and CDR2 is LQKENI. This sequence joins TRBV18 and TRBJ1-5, with 8 bases identical to TRBD1. The sequencing sample was made of PBMCs or T cells enriched from blood (not recorded which). The sequence was obtained from a woman aged 45-65 years with acute COVID-19. CDR3 sequence (DNA): TGTGCCAGCACCCCGGACAGGGTAGGACAGCCCCAGCATTTT. This gives the protein CASTPDRVGQPQHF.